This T cell receptor beta chain was obtained from a study of PD-L1 blockade in urothelial cancer. The CDR3 contains 14 residues. The V and J ends lost 4 bases and 2 bases, in that order; junction bases with no gene match: 5. Germline loops: CDR1 SGHRS, CDR2 YFSETQ. Some clones are missing from TCRdb's copy, which holds only in-frame ones; the method was immunoSEQ multiplex PCR. The sample lists tens of thousands of clones, about 90% occurring once. The V call is TRBV5-1, the J call TRBJ2-7; 8 bases map to TRBD1. The sequencing here drew on PBMCs, taken around atezolizumab (anti-PD-L1) treatment. The sequence was obtained from a woman between 65 and 79 years old with urothelial cancer. Written as DNA, the CDR3 is TGCGCCAGCAGCCCAGGGACAGGCACCTACGAGCAGTACTTC. This codes for CASSPGTGTYEQYF.